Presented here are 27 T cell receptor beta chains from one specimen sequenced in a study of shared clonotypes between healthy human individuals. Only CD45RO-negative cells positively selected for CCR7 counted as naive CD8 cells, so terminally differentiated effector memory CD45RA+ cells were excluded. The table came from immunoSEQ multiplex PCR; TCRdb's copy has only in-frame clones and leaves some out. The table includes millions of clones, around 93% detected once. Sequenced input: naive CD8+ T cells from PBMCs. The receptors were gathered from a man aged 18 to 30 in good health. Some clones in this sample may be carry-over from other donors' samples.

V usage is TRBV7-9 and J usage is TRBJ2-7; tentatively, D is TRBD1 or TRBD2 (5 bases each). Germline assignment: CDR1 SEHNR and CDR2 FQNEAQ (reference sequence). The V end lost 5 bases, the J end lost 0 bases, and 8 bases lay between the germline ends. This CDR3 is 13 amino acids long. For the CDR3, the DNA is TGTGCCAGCAGCGGGGGTAGCTCCTACGAGCAGTACTTC. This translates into CASSGGSSYEQYF.

The CDR3 region is CSVEEGQTYNEQFF. In DNA form, the CDR3 reads TGCAGCGTTGAAGAGGGACAGACCTACAATGAGCAGTTCTTC. The genes are TRBV29-1 and TRBJ2-1, with TRBD1 matching 7 bases. The CDR3 totals 14 residues. Trimming took 0 bases from V and 2 from J; bases not matched to a gene: 1. Germline loops: CDR1 SQVTM, CDR2 ANQGSEA.

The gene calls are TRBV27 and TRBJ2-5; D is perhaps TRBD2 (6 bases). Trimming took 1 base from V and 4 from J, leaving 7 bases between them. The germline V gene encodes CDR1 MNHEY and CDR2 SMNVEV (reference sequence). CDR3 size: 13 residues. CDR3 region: CASSLFGRETQYF. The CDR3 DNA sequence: TGTGCCAGCAGTTTATTCGGGAGAGAGACCCAGTACTTC.

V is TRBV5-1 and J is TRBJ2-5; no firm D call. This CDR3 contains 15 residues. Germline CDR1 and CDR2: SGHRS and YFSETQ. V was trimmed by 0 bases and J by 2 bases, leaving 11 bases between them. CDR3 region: CASSLVNTPQETQYF. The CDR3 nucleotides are TGCGCCAGCAGCTTGGTGAACACCCCTCAAGAGACCCAGTACTTC.

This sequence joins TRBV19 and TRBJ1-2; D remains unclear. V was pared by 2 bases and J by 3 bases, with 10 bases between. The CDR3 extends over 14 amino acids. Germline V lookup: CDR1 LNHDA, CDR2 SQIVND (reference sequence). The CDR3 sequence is CASSIFGIDYGYTF. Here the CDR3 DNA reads TGTGCCAGTAGTATATTTGGGATAGACTATGGCTACACCTTC.

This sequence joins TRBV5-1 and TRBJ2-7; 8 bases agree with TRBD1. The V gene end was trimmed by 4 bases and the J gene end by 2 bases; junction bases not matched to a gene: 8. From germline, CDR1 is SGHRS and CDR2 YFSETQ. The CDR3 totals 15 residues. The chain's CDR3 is CASSIDRGIAYEQYF. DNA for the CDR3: TGCGCCAGCAGCATCGACAGGGGCATAGCCTACGAGCAGTACTTC.

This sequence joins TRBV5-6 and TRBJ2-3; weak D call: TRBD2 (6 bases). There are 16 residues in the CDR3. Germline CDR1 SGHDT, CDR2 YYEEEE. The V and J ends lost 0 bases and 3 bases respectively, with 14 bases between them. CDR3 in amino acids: CASSLVTGEGTDTQYF. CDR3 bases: TGTGCCAGCAGCTTGGTGACGGGAGAGGGGACAGATACGCAGTATTTT.

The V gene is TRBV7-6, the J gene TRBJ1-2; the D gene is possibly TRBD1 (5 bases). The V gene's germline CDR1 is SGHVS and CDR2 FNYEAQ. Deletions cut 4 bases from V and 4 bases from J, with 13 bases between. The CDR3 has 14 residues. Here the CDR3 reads CASSSGFGTYGYTF. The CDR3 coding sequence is TGTGCCAGCAGCTCTGGATTTGGGACCTATGGCTACACCTTC.

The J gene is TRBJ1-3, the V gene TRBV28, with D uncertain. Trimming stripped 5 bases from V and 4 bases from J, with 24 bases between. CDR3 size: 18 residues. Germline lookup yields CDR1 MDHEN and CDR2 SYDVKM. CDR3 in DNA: TGTGCCAGCAGTATCGCTTTCGACGTACCCCGAAGCGGAAACACCATATATTTT. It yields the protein CASSIAFDVPRSGNTIYF.

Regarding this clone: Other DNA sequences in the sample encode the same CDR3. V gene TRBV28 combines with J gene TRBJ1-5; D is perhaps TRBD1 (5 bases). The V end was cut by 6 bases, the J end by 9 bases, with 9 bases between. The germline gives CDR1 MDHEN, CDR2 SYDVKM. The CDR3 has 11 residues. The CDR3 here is CASSPGGPQHF. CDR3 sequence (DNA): TGTGCCAGCAGCCCCGGGGGGCCCCAGCATTTT. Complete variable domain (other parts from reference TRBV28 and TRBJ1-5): DVKVTQSSRYLVKRTGEKVFLECVQDMDHENMFWYRQDPGLGLRLIYFSYDVKMKEKGDIPEGYSVSREKKERFSLILESASTNQTSMYLCASSPGGPQHFGDGTRLSIL.

The CDR3 loop is CASTPGAHYLSGHEQYF. The CDR3 coding sequence is TGTGCCAGCACCCCGGGGGCACATTACCTCTCGGGGCACGAGCAGTACTTC. The chain couples TRBV28 to TRBJ2-7, with D perhaps matching TRBD1 or TRBD2 (6 bases each). This CDR3 spans 17 amino acids. V was cut by 7 bases and J by 5 bases, with 27 bases left in between. CDR1 is MDHEN and CDR2 is SYDVKM in the germline V gene.

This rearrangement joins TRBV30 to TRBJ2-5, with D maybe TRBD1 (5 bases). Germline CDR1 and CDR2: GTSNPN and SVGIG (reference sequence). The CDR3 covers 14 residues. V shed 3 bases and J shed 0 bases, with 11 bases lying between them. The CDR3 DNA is TGTGCCTGGAGGGGGCTCCTGTACCAAGAGACCCAGTACTTC. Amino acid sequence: CAWRGLLYQETQYF.

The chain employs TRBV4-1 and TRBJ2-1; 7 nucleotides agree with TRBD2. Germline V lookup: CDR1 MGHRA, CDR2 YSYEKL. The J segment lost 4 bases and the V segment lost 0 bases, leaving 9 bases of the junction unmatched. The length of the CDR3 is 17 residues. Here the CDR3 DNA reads TGCGCCAGCAGCCAAGATAGGGCGGGGGTATTATACAATGAGCAGTTCTTC. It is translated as CASSQDRAGVLYNEQFF.

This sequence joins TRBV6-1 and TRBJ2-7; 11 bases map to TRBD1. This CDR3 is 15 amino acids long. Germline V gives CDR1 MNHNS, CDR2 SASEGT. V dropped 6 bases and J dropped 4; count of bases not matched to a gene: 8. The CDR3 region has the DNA TGTGCCAGCAGCGACACAGGACAGGGGGCTTACGAGCAGTACTTC. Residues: CASSDTGQGAYEQYF.

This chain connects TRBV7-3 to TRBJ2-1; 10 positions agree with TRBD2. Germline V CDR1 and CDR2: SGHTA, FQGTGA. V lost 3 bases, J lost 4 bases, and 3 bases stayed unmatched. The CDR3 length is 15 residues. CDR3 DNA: TGTGCCAGCAGCTTCCCACTAGCGGGATACAATGAGCAGTTCTTC. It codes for CASSFPLAGYNEQFF.

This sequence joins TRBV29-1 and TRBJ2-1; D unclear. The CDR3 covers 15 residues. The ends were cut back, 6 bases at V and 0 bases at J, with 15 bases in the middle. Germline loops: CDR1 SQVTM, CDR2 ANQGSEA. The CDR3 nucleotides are TGCAGCGTCCGCCAGGCGGCTAGCTCCTACAATGAGCAGTTCTTC. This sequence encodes CSVRQAASSYNEQFF.

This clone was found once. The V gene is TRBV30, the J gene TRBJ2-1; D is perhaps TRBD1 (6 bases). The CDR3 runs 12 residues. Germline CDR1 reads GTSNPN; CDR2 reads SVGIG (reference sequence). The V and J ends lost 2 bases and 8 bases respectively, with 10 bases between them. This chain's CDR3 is CAWSFRGDEQFF. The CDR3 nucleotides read TGTGCCTGGAGTTTCAGGGGTGATGAGCAGTTCTTC.

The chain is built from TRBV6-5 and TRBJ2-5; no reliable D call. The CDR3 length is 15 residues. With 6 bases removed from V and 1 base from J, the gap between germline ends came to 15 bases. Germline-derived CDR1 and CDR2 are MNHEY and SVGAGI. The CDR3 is CASSPWLNSQETQYF. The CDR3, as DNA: TGTGCCAGCAGCCCCTGGCTGAACAGCCAAGAGACCCAGTACTTC.

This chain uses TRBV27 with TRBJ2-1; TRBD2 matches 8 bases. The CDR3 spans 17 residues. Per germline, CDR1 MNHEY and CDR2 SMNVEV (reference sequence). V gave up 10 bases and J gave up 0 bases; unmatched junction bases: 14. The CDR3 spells CATRRGKLAGSYNEQFF. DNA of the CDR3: TGTGCCACCAGAAGGGGGAAGCTAGCGGGCTCCTACAATGAGCAGTTCTTC.

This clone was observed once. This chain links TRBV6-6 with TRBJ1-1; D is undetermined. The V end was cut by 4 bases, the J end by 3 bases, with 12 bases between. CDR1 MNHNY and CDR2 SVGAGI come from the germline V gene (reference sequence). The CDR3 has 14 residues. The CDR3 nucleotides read TGTGCCAGCAGTTCCTACTACCAGGACACTGAAGCTTTCTTT. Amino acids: CASSSYYQDTEAFF.

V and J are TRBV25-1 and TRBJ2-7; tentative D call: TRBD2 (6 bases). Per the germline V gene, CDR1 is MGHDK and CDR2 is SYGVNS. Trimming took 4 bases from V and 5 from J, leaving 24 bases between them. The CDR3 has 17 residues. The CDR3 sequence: CASSGTGLMRSADEQYF. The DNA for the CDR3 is TGTGCCAGCAGTGGAACGGGACTCATGAGGTCTGCCGACGAGCAGTACTTC.

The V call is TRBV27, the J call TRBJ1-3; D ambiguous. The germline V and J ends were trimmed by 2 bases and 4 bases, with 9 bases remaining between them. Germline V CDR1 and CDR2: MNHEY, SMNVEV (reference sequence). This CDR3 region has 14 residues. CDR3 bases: TGTGCCAGCAGTTTAACTGCCTCCGGAAACACCATATATTTT. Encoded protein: CASSLTASGNTIYF.

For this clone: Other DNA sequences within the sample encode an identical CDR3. DNA for the CDR3: TGCGCCAGCAGCCTCGGGGCCGAGCAGTACTTC. Protein sequence: CASSLGAEQYF. This rearrangement joins TRBV5-1 to TRBJ2-7; D may be TRBD1 or TRBD2 (5 bases each). There are 11 residues in the CDR3. Germline V gene data show CDR1 as SGHRS and CDR2 as YFSETQ. The germline V and J ends were trimmed by 4 bases and 6 bases, with 8 bases remaining between them.

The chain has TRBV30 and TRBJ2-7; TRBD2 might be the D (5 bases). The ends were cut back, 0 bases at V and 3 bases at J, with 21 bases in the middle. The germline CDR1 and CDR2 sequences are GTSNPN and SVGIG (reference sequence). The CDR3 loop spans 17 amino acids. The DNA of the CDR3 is TGTGCCTGGAGTGTACGGGGTCCCGGGTCCAGCCGCTACGAGCAGTACTTC. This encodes CAWSVRGPGSSRYEQYF.

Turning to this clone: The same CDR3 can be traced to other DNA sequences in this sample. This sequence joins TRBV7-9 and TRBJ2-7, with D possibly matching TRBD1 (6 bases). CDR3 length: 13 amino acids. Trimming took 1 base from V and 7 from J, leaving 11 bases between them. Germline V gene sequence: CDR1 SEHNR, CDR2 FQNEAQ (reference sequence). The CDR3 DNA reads TGTGCCAGCAGCTTAGGTACAGGGCATGAGCAGTACTTC. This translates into CASSLGTGHEQYF.

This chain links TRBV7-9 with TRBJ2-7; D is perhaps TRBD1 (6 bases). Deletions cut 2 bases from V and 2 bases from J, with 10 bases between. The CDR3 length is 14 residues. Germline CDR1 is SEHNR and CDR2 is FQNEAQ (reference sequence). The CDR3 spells CASSLSGVPYEQYF. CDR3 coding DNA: TGTGCCAGCAGCTTATCAGGGGTTCCCTACGAGCAGTACTTC.

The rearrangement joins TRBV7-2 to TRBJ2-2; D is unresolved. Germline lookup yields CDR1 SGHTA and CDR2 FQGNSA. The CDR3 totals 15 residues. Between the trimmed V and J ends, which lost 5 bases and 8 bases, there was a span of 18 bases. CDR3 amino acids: CASSPDFDSLGELFF. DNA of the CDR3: TGTGCCAGCAGCCCCGATTTTGATAGCTTAGGGGAGCTGTTTTTT.